The entry below gives a single T cell receptor beta chain sequence along with its context. Its antigen is not identified. The record originates from a study of T cell responses to AZD1222 COVID-19 vaccine. Study-wide results and limits: Researchers took repertoire samples only after the peak T cell response had come. After two AZD1222 doses, spike-specific TCR breadth and depth rose versus day 0. Per reports, nearly half of all spike-specific TCRs target regions that are unmutated in variants. Across spike, vaccine-associated CD4 TCRs were found, dominant at 160-218 and 743-854.

Trimming shortened V by 3 bases and J by 3 bases, and 8 bases separated the two germline ends. This CDR3 contains 13 residues. Germline V gene sequence: CDR1 MNHNS, CDR2 SASEGT. Libraries were prepared by immunoSEQ multiplex PCR; TCRdb keeps only in-frame clonotypes and omits some of them. This table has more than 100,000 clones, more than 85% appearing once. The chain links TRBV6-1 to TRBJ1-1, with D perhaps TRBD1 (5 bases). The sequencing used peripheral blood, collected on day 0 of AZD1222 vaccination. The clonotype was recovered from an adult in good health. The CDR3 spells CASSEQGYTEAFF. Written as DNA, the CDR3 is TGTGCCAGCAGTGAGCAGGGCTACACTGAAGCTTTCTTT.